This T cell receptor (beta chain) originates from a study of blood T cell repertoires in COVID-19. Using immunoSEQ multiplex PCR, the repertoire was profiled, and TCRdb retains in-frame clones only, with some absent. The data show about 110,000 clones, over 65% seen once. Germline trimming cut 6 bases from V and 2 bases from J; bases unmatched to any gene: 12. CDR1 and CDR2 from the germline V gene are LGHNA and YSLEER. The CDR3 runs to 16 residues. The sequence was collected from an elderly man with COVID-19, enrolled during active disease. J is TRBJ2-7 and V is TRBV4-3; 8 nucleotides align to TRBD1. The sequenced sample consisted of peripheral blood. The CDR3 sequence is CASSPAGTGITYEQYF. CDR3 bases: TGCGCCAGCAGTCCGGCCGGGACAGGTATAACCTACGAGCAGTACTTC.